This entry is about one T cell receptor beta chain. Its antigen has not been determined. Base-call qualities are not available, and no considerably larger clone is one nucleotide away. The sample originates from a study of cytotoxic CD8 clonotypes in ibrutinib-treated CLL (dated by TCRdb to about 2021). Regarding the study in general: The cohort had about a dozen relapsed/refractory and about 15 treatment-naive patients; approximately 17 were IGHV unmutated. Cryopreserved peripheral blood mononuclear cells were obtained before treatment, at response, and at either sustained remission or disease progression. All remission and progressive disease samples were collected while patients were still receiving ibrutinib. Responses were partial in 24 patients and complete in 2; after median about 68 months follow-up, some 15 stayed in remission and some twelve progressed. On average, each sample yielded hundreds of thousands of productive templates and 80,000 to 95,000 productive rearrangements. Of the 80 to 95 participants in the trial, roughly 26 had longitudinal samples available. The response samples were drawn at a median of approximately twelve months into treatment, with a range of roughly 6 to 36 months. Overall study results and their limits: Public clonotypes were found to be uncommon and were observed to contract or remain stable during treatment; the increase in clonality was shown to reflect expansion of private clonotypes at ibrutinib response. At ibrutinib response clonality went up, during sustained remission it held steady, and at progression it dropped back toward baseline. Sampling times were not matched between sustained-remission and progressing patients, and lymph node repertoires were not studied. Baseline clonality was found to be higher than that of age-matched healthy donors and was strongly correlated with circulating CD8+ T-cell counts.

The sample's time point label, decoded: about a year on ibrutinib. Approximately 2 micrograms of genomic DNA were extracted from cryopreserved PBMCs for TCR beta library preparation. High-throughput TCR beta sequencing was performed on longitudinal blood samples from CLL patients receiving ibrutinib monotherapy. Patients were enrolled in a phase 2 open-label single-center ibrutinib monotherapy trial. Each clonotype received, on average, around 10x coverage in deep resolution sequencing performed on a MiSeq, where the target depth lay between 1 in 1 million and 1 in 200,000 T cells. The immunoSEQ hsTCRB Kit was used to generate the TCR beta libraries. Per the source publication's procedure: Data were analyzed with ImmunoSEQ Data Assistant and ImmunoSEQ Analyzer, with V, D and J genes assigned per IMGT definitions. Clonality was computed as one minus normalized Shannon entropy of productive rearrangement frequencies, ranging from 0 to 1. Public clonotype analysis was restricted to overrepresented clonotypes comprising at least 0.05% of each patient's repertoire. Some twelve repertoires from age-matched healthy donors, obtained from immuneACCESS, served as clonality controls. TCRdb re-hosts the immuneACCESS table, in-frame sequences only. Its copies lack some clones; in the studies checked, an unresolved V gene accounts for under half of them, and the cause for the rest is not known. That table is the source of V, J and clone size, and D and trimming were worked out from the DNA. Present in this sample are some 150,000 clones, around three quarters of which were seen just once. Under 35% of the sample lies in the top ten.

Its CDR3 holds 11 amino acids, cysteine through phenylalanine. Solely the CDR3 DNA is kept, with 33 bases framed from the first base. V and J are truncated by 7 bases and 7 bases respectively, leaving an intervening sequence of 10 bases. Per the germline V gene (reference sequence), GTSNPN is the CDR1 and SVGIG is the CDR2. This specimen consisted of PBMCs, obtained after 12 months of ibrutinib treatment. The TCR sequence derives from a human donor with chronic lymphocytic leukemia. The sequence links TRBV30 to TRBJ2-2, with the D segment identity uncertain. Read as DNA, the sequence is TGTGCCTTCAAACTTGGCGGGGAGCTGTTTTTT. The resulting protein is CAFKLGGELFF.